This TCR beta chain was profiled in a study of cytomegalovirus exposure and HLA in healthy donors. Study-level points and caveats: A missense variant in DCLRE1C was later tied to TCR beta V- and J-gene trimming. An assumption of roughly uniform sequencing depth across donors underlay the presence/absence analyses.

The V end lost 0 bases, the J end lost 2 bases, and 11 bases lay between the germline ends. The germline CDR1 and CDR2 sequences are SGHRS and YFSETQ. The CDR3 consists of 15 residues. This PCR relied on a set of 60 Vbeta primers and 13 Jbeta primers. Repertoires were generated with immunoSEQ multiplex PCR, while TCRdb's copy carries only in-frame clones and drops some. The table records around 170,000 clones, more than 70% of them present only once. This clone has only a few counts. Antigen specificity is unknown. The V call is TRBV5-1, the J call TRBJ2-5, with D unclear. The specimen was PBMCs. This receptor was identified in a girl under 18 in good health and CMV-seronegative. The DNA for the CDR3 is TGCGCCAGCAGCTTGGCCAAACAGATACAAGAGACCCAGTACTTC. This codes for CASSLAKQIQETQYF.